Listed below are T cell receptor beta chains from one sample, sequenced in a study of cytomegalovirus exposure and HLA in healthy donors. The protocol was immunoSEQ multiplex PCR, while the TCRdb copy is restricted to in-frame clones and leaves out a portion. The top ten clones hold 3.5% to 4% of a sample with 250,000 to 350,000 clones, more than 80% of them seen once. Sequenced sample: PBMCs. These receptors were taken from a middle-aged man in good health and CMV-seropositive. CDR3s include the opening cysteine and the closing phenylalanine or tryptophan. D genes are given only for firm matches. Some rows mark clone size as missing; the rest say once, few, many or name a class of expanded clone.

d_gene | abundance | j_gene | v_gene | CDR3nt | CDR3aa
TRBD2 | . | TRBJ2-1 | TRBV6-1 | TGTGCCAGCAGACTAGCGGGAGTTAATGAGCAGTTCTTC | CASRLAGVNEQFF
TRBD2 | . | TRBJ2-1 | TRBV4-3 | TGCGCCAGCAGCCAACGACTAGCGGGAGAAAGCGGGTACAATGAGCAGTTCTTC | CASSQRLAGESGYNEQFF
TRBD2 | . | TRBJ2-3 | TRBV9 | TGTGCCAGCAGCCCTCTAGCGGGAGGGCGGGATACGCAGTATTTT | CASSPLAGGRDTQYF
TRBD2 | . | TRBJ2-1 | TRBV7-3 | TGTGCCAGCAGTTATAGCGGGAGAGGTGAGCAGTTCTTC | CASSYSGRGEQFF
. | few | TRBJ1-2 | TRBV6-6 | TGCTCATCAACCGAGGGAAACTATGGCTACACCTTC | CSSTEGNYGYTF
. | . | TRBJ1-4 | TRBV11-2 | TGTGCCAGCAGCTTACAATCGGGGAGTAAGAAACTGTTTTTT | CASSLQSGSKKLFF
. | . | TRBJ2-2 | TRBV7-6 | TGTGCCAGCAGTATAGCGGCGGGGGCCAGGACCGGGGAGCTGTTTTTT | CASSIAAGARTGELFF
TRBD1 | . | TRBJ1-5 | TRBV18 | TGTGCCAGCTCGCAAACACAGGGGATGAGCAATCAGCCCCAGCATTTT | CASSQTQGMSNQPQHF
TRBD2 | . | TRBJ2-1 | TRBV7-9 | TGTGCCACCGGGTCAGCGGGAGAAATGGGCTACAATGAGCAGTTCTTC | CATGSAGEMGYNEQFF
TRBD2 | . | TRBJ2-1 | TRBV9 | TGTGCCAGCAGCCCCGGACTAGCGGTATACAATGAGCAGTTCTTC | CASSPGLAVYNEQFF
. | . | TRBJ1-2 | TRBV4-2 | TGTGCCAGCAGCCAAGCGGTACCATTTGGCTACACCTTC | CASSQAVPFGYTF
. | . | TRBJ2-1 | TRBV4-2 | TGTGCCAGCAGCCAAGAGGCTAGCAGTTACAATGAGCAGTTCTTC | CASSQEASSYNEQFF
TRBD2 | . | TRBJ2-1 | TRBV7-3 | TGTGCCAGCAGCTTAAGGCCTAGCGGGAGCAATGAGCAGTTCTTC | CASSLRPSGSNEQFF
TRBD1 | . | TRBJ2-2 | TRBV4-2 | TGTGCCAGCAGCCATGATATGAGGGGGCGCAACACCGGGGAGCTGTTTTTT | CASSHDMRGRNTGELFF
. | . | TRBJ2-3 | TRBV28 | TGTGCCAGCAGTTTAGTCGGCAGGTTAGCAGATACGCAGTATTTT | CASSLVGRLADTQYF
. | . | TRBJ2-7 | TRBV7-9 | TGTGCCAGCACCTCAGTCCCCTCCTACGAGCAGTACTTC | CASTSVPSYEQYF
. | . | TRBJ1-1 | TRBV5-1 | TGCGCCAGCAGCTTGGACAGTGGGAGTAACACTGAAGCTTTCTTT | CASSLDSGSNTEAFF
TRBD2 | . | TRBJ2-7 | TRBV5-1 | TGCGCCAGCAGCCCGGGTGGACTAGCGGGAGGTCTACCCCACGAGCAGTACTTC | CASSPGGLAGGLPHEQYF
TRBD1 | . | TRBJ2-5 | TRBV27 | TGTGCCAGCAGCCTACAGGGGCGGGCGCCAGAGACCCAGTACTTC | CASSLQGRAPETQYF
. | . | TRBJ1-5 | TRBV6-1 | TGTGCCAGCAGTGAAAGAGGGACACAGCCCCAGCATTTT | CASSERGTQPQHF
. | . | TRBJ2-7 | TRBV5-1 | TGCGCCAGCAGCTTGCTGATGACAGCCGGTAGTTCCGAGCAGTACTTC | CASSLLMTAGSSEQYF
. | . | TRBJ2-3 | TRBV6-5 | TGTGCCAGCAGTTACTCGATGCAAGAAGCCAAGTATTTT | CASSYSMQEAKYF
TRBD1 | . | TRBJ2-7 | TRBV19 | TGTGCCAGTAGCTATACAGGGGGGACCTACGAGCAGTACTTC | CASSYTGGTYEQYF